Sequencing of this T cell receptor beta chain was carried out in a study of T cells expressing NK-cell markers. Findings and caveats of the study: The study left the HCMV specificity of expanded NKG2C+ T cell clones unresolved. These same clonotypes (in four donors) also led the CD3+CD56-NKG2C+ fraction.

The CDR3 totals 14 residues. On this clonotype: What it binds is not known.

TCR beta cDNA was generated via 5'RACE template switching incorporating UMIs. TCRdb reanalyzed the 5' RACE reads and collapses them to one entry per CDR3 protein, without DNA. Its table records about 550,000 distinct CDR3 sequences. Sequences were obtained from blood T cells: a sorted CD56 or NKG2C T cell subset, CD4+ or CD8+ T cells, or bulk PBMC T cells (not recorded which). This receptor was identified in a young man in good health. The V call is TRBV12-3 or TRBV12-4, the J call TRBJ1-1; absent DNA, TCRdb's TRBD1 call cannot be checked. The CDR3 reads CASSPTGQGTEAFF.